The 22 T cell receptor beta chains given below trace back to one sample, sequenced in a study of blood T cell repertoires in COVID-19 (dated by TCRdb to about 2020). Library generation was performed with the immunoSEQ multiplex PCR assay. The source is immuneACCESS, and TCRdb retained only in-frame sequences with V and J called. Part of the clones is not carried over; for the studies checked, unresolved V genes explain less than half of this, and the remainder is unexplained. This sample is represented by roughly 67,000 clones; around 87% of them were singletons. 0.95% to 1.5% of the sample is held by the ten biggest clonotypes. Sequenced material: peripheral blood. These receptors originate from a woman aged 55-70 years with acute or convalescent COVID-19.

J is TRBJ2-3 and V is TRBV13; TRBD1 matches at 9 bases. The germline CDR1 and CDR2 sequences are PRHDT and FYEKMQ (reference sequence). This CDR3 has 15 residues. Trimming removed 2 bases from V and 5 bases from J; junction bases left unmatched: 5. CDR3 nucleotide sequence: TGTGCCAGCAGCTTAAAACAGGGGGCGAAAGATACGCAGTATTTT. Amino acid sequence: CASSLKQGAKDTQYF. Full variable domain (rest looked up from reference TRBV13 and TRBJ2-3): AAGVIQSPRHLIKEKRETATLKCYPIPRHDTVYWYQQGPGQDPQFLISFYEKMQSDKGSIPDRFSAQQFSDYHSELNMSSLELGDSALYFCASSLKQGAKDTQYFGPGTRLTVL.

In its sample, this clone was seen once. The chain combines TRBV5-5 with TRBJ2-1, with TRBD2 identical over 9 bases. V trimming: 5 bases; J trimming: 7 bases; junction bases outside the gene matches: 10. In germline, CDR1 is SGHKS, CDR2 YYEKEE (reference sequence). This CDR3 has 15 amino acids. As DNA, the CDR3 is TGTGCCAGCAGTAGGGCTAGCGGGACATGGAATGAGCAGTTCTTC. It yields the protein CASSRASGTWNEQFF.

This clone was detected a few times. The chain links TRBV5-4 to TRBJ1-3; D is undetermined. CDR3 length: 16 amino acids. Germline V CDR1 and CDR2: SGHNT, YYREEE (reference sequence). Trimming removed 4 bases at V and 0 bases at J, with 14 bases between. CDR3 sequence (DNA): TGTGCCAGCAGCAATACAGCCGCTGGCTCTGGAAACACCATATATTTT. This encodes CASSNTAAGSGNTIYF.

This sequence joins TRBV11-2 and TRBJ1-1; the D gene is possibly TRBD1 (6 bases). Trimming cost V 2 bases and J 5 bases, with 9 bases left between them. The CDR3 spans 13 residues. Germline CDR1 and CDR2: SGHAT and FQNNGV. As DNA, the CDR3 is TGTGCCAGCAGCTTACACAGGGTTACTGAAGCTTTCTTT. Translated: CASSLHRVTEAFF.

The chain has TRBV29-1 and TRBJ2-5; D is possibly TRBD1 (7 bases). Germline CDR1 SQVTM, CDR2 ANQGSEA. This CDR3 is built from 13 residues. The V gene lost 7 bases and the J gene lost 7 bases, with 19 bases spanning the gap. The CDR3 nucleotides read TGCAGCGACACCCAGGGGGGAACCGGGACCCAGTACTTC. Translated, it gives CSDTQGGTGTQYF.

J is TRBJ2-1 and V is TRBV18, with 11 bases aligning to TRBD2. CDR3 length equals 15 residues. Germline lookup yields CDR1 KGHSH and CDR2 LQKENI. With V trimmed by 0 bases and J by 8 bases, 3 bases remained unmatched. DNA for the CDR3: TGTGCCAGCTCACCACCTAGCGGGAGGGACGATGAGCAGTTCTTC. This encodes CASSPPSGRDDEQFF.

The CDR3 loop reads CASSLELGGANVLTF. CDR3 nucleotide sequence: TGTGCCAGCAGCTTAGAACTAGGTGGGGCCAACGTCCTGACTTTC. V is TRBV7-2 and J is TRBJ2-6; perhaps TRBD2 as D (5 bases). Trimming removed 1 base from V and 3 bases from J, with 7 bases in between. Germline V lookup: CDR1 SGHTA, CDR2 FQGNSA. The CDR3 contains 15 residues.

The sample holds a few counts of this clone. This chain links TRBV5-1 with TRBJ2-2; 8 nucleotides line up with TRBD1. This CDR3 region has 14 residues. V lost 4 bases, J lost 4 bases, and 3 bases stayed unmatched. Germline-derived CDR1 and CDR2 are SGHRS and YFSETQ. The CDR3 loop is CASSPGQGTGELFF. The DNA of the CDR3 is TGCGCCAGCAGCCCCGGACAGGGCACCGGGGAGCTGTTTTTT.

J is TRBJ2-5 and V is TRBV19; TRBD2 matches 7 bases. The CDR3 has 19 amino acids. Germline-derived CDR1 and CDR2 are LNHDA and SQIVND (reference sequence). J was trimmed by 2 bases and V by 5 bases; bases with no gene match: 20. CDR3 in amino acids: CASSDYTTRLARQQETQYF. CDR3 nucleotides: TGTGCCAGTAGTGACTACACGACAAGACTAGCCCGCCAACAAGAGACCCAGTACTTC.

The CDR3 DNA reads TGTGCCAGCAGCTCAATGGGACAGGGTATCTCACCCCTCCACTTT. Its protein is CASSSMGQGISPLHF. The chain is built from TRBV7-9 and TRBJ1-6; 9 bases are a match to TRBD1. Unmatched junction bases numbered 8, after V lost 4 bases and J lost 10 bases. Germline V CDR1 and CDR2: SEHNR, FQNEAQ (reference sequence). This CDR3 has 15 amino acids.

The rearrangement uses TRBV19 and TRBJ1-1; 8 bases match TRBD1. The CDR3 is made up of 13 amino acids. Germline assignment: CDR1 LNHDA and CDR2 SQIVND (reference sequence). After removal of 6 bases from V and 5 bases from J, the junction contained 5 bases not matched to a gene. CDR3 residues: CASRDRGGTEAFF. In DNA form, the CDR3 reads TGTGCCAGTAGAGACAGGGGTGGTACTGAAGCTTTCTTT.

V usage is TRBV3-1 (or the pseudogene TRBV3-2) and J usage is TRBJ1-3; D is possibly TRBD1 (5 bases). The ends were cut back, 3 bases at V and 6 bases at J, with 6 bases in the middle. Germline CDR1 is LGHDT and CDR2 is YNNKEL (reference sequence). The CDR3 spans 12 residues. CDR3: CASSQTENTIYF. In nucleotides, the CDR3 is TGTGCCAGCAGCCAGACAGAAAACACCATATATTTT.

The rearrangement links TRBV15 to TRBJ1-5; D might be TRBD1 (5 bases). Germline assignment: CDR1 LNHNV and CDR2 YYDKDF (reference sequence). CDR3 length equals 14 residues. Trimming pared 5 bases from V and 3 bases from J, leaving 11 bases between. The CDR3 here is CATSQDRVNQPQHF. The CDR3 coding sequence is TGTGCCACCAGCCAAGACAGAGTCAATCAGCCCCAGCATTTT. Combining the CDR3 with reference TRBV15 and TRBJ1-5 gives the whole variable domain DAMVIQNPRYQVTQFGKPVTLSCSQTLNHNVMYWYQQKSSQAPKLLFHYYDKDFNNEADTPDNFQSRRPNTSFCFLDIRSPGLGDTAMYLCATSQDRVNQPQHFGDGTRLSIL.

The chain has TRBV6-5 and TRBJ2-5; tentative D call: TRBD1 (7 bases). Germline V gene sequence: CDR1 MNHEY, CDR2 SVGAGI. Trimming removed 6 bases from V and 0 bases from J, with 11 bases in between. This CDR3 has 14 amino acids. CDR3: CASRAGQYQETQYF. DNA for the CDR3: TGTGCCAGCAGGGCGGGACAGTACCAAGAGACCCAGTACTTC.

The chain links TRBV14 to TRBJ1-6, with 10 bases lining up with TRBD1. The germline V gene has CDR1 SGHDN and CDR2 FVKESK. CDR3 size: 18 residues. V was pared by 0 bases and J by 6 bases, with 8 bases of the junction left unmatched. CDR3 nucleotides: TGTGCCAGCAGCCAAGATTGGTTAGGACAGGGGGGTAATTCACCCCTCCACTTT. Residues: CASSQDWLGQGGNSPLHF.

CDR3 residues: CASSLASQETQYF. CDR3 nucleotide sequence: TGCGCCAGCAGCTTGGCCTCCCAAGAGACCCAGTACTTC. The gene calls are TRBV5-1 and TRBJ2-5, with no clear D. The ends were cut back, 0 bases at V and 1 base at J, with 4 bases in the middle. CDR1 is SGHRS, CDR2 YFSETQ, per germline. The CDR3 is made up of 13 amino acids.

The CDR3 loop is CASTADPSGNTIYF. CDR3 bases: TGTGCCAGCACGGCGGATCCCTCTGGAAACACCATATATTTT. The rearrangement joins TRBV6-5 to TRBJ1-3; D remains unclear. The length of the CDR3 is 14 residues. V was shortened by 7 bases and J by 0 bases, with 10 bases between the two germline ends. Germline lookup yields CDR1 MNHEY and CDR2 SVGAGI.

The chain couples TRBV5-1 to TRBJ2-5, with 7 bases fitting TRBD1. With 2 bases clipped from V and 2 bases from J, the junction kept 6 bases outside the gene matches. The germline CDR1 and CDR2 sequences are SGHRS and YFSETQ. This CDR3 region has 15 residues. The DNA for the CDR3 is TGCGCCAGCAGCTTCGGGACAGTGGGACAAGAGACCCAGTACTTC. Translating gives CASSFGTVGQETQYF.

The rearrangement joins TRBV27 to TRBJ2-5; 9 nucleotides align to TRBD2. Germline lookup yields CDR1 MNHEY and CDR2 SMNVEV (reference sequence). Trimming at V came to 3 bases and at J to 5 bases, leaving 7 bases not matched to a gene. There are 15 residues in the CDR3. The CDR3 is CASSFYAGGQETQYF. In DNA, the CDR3 is TGTGCCAGCAGTTTTTACGCGGGAGGGCAGGAGACCCAGTACTTC.

This clone was picked up one time. V usage is TRBV10-3 and J usage is TRBJ2-3; 10 bases fit TRBD2. Germline V lookup: CDR1 ENHRY, CDR2 SYGVKD. CDR3 length: 18 residues. The V and J ends lost 10 bases and 4 bases, in that order; junction bases with no gene match: 20. The CDR3 here is CASKQTRGTSATSDTQYF. The CDR3 DNA follows: TGTGCCAGCAAACAAACTAGGGGGACTAGCGCTACCTCAGATACGCAGTATTTT.

J is TRBJ2-1 and V is TRBV11-2, with D perhaps TRBD2 (6 bases). CDR1 and CDR2 from the germline V gene are SGHAT and FQNNGV. This CDR3 comprises 14 residues. The V end lost 6 bases, the J end lost 0 bases, and 9 bases lay between the germline ends. The CDR3 spells CASRLDYSYNEQFF. The DNA of the CDR3 is TGTGCCAGCAGATTGGACTACTCCTACAATGAGCAGTTCTTC.

This clone was seen only once. The chain has TRBV7-8 and TRBJ2-1; D perhaps matches TRBD2 (6 bases). Trimming shortened V by 2 bases and J by 3 bases, and 11 bases separated the two germline ends. The CDR3 has 15 amino acids. CDR1 SGHVS and CDR2 FQNEAQ come from the germline V gene. In DNA, the CDR3 is TGTGCCAGCAGCTTATTAGGACTATACTACAATGAGCAGTTCTTC. Translation: CASSLLGLYYNEQFF.